The 30 T cell receptor beta chains in this list originate from one sample, sequenced in a study of CD8+CD57+ T cells in acquired aplastic anemia. Patients picked for sequencing had shown CD8+CD57+ cell expansion detected by flow cytometry. TCR beta VDJ and CDR3 were profiled, and genomic DNA was the template. Using its own MiXCR run on the reads, TCRdb lists one record per CDR3 protein. This sample carries under 200,000 distinct CDR3 sequences, roughly 50% of them seen once, and the ten largest clones take 3.2%. The sequencing sample was made of sorted CD4+, CD8+, or CD8+CD57+ T cells (not recorded which) from PBMCs. These receptors came from a human donor with aplastic anemia.

The rearrangement joins TRBV7-9 to TRBJ2-1, with 8 bases lining up with TRBD1. This CDR3 contains 13 residues. CDR1 SEHNR and CDR2 FQNEAQ come from the germline V gene (reference sequence). Losses at the gene ends were 6 bases for V and 6 bases for J; bases not matched to a gene: 4. CDR3: CASSPGTGNEQFF. In DNA form, the CDR3 reads TGTGCCAGCAGTCCCGGGACAGGCAATGAGCAGTTCTTC. The variable domain in full, completed from reference TRBV7-9 and TRBJ2-1, reads DTGVSQNPRHKITKRGQNVTFRCDPISEHNRLYWYRQTLGQGPEFLTYFQNEAQLEKSRLLSDRFSAERPKGSFSTLEIQRTEQGDSAMYLCASSPGTGNEQFFGPGTRLTVL.

This clonotype was seen ten or more times. V is TRBV7-9 and J is TRBJ1-2; D is unclear. The CDR3 runs 14 residues. Germline CDR1 SEHNR, CDR2 FQNEAQ (reference sequence). Trimming removed 4 bases at V and 8 bases at J, with 17 bases between. The CDR3, as DNA: TGTGCCAGCAGCTCGACCTCAGGAGAGTCGGGCTACACCTTC. Translation gives CASSSTSGESGYTF.

This clonotype was counted a few times. The chain recombines TRBV29-1 with TRBJ2-7; D is perhaps TRBD1 (6 bases). The CDR3 covers 14 residues. V was trimmed by 7 bases and J by 2 bases, leaving 18 bases between them. Germline loops: CDR1 SQVTM, CDR2 ANQGSEA. The chain's CDR3 is CSARQAILPYEQYF. CDR3 nucleotide sequence: TGCAGCGCCAGACAGGCTATACTTCCCTACGAGCAGTACTTC.

A few counts support this clonotype. With a much larger clone just one base away, this may be a read error. V gene TRBV7-9 combines with J gene TRBJ1-4, with D tentatively TRBD1 (6 bases). The CDR3 runs to 14 residues. Germline V gives CDR1 SEHNR, CDR2 FQNEAQ (reference sequence). The DNA of the CDR3 is TGTGCCCGCAGTCTGACAGGAGATAATGAAAAACTGTTTTTT. Translated, it gives CARSLTGDNEKLFF.

The chain has TRBV5-1 and TRBJ2-2, with a weak D call TRBD2 (6 bases). This CDR3 has 14 amino acids. Germline assignment: CDR1 SGHRS and CDR2 YFSETQ. Between the trimmed V and J ends, which lost 5 bases and 3 bases, there was a span of 11 bases. The DNA for the CDR3 is TGCGCCAGCAGGGAGGGTTCGGACACCGGGGAGCTGTTTTTT. Its protein is CASREGSDTGELFF.

This chain connects TRBV24-1 to TRBJ2-7, with D perhaps TRBD2 (6 bases). The CDR3 extends over 14 amino acids. The germline gives CDR1 KGHDR, CDR2 SFDVKD. CDR3 in DNA: TGTGCCACCAGTCAACGGGGGTCAACCTACGAGCAGTACGTT. It translates to CATSQRGSTYEQYV.

In its sample, this clonotype was seen many times. The CDR3 spells CATSDRSSYNSPLHF. The CDR3 region has the DNA TGTGCCACCTCGGACAGGAGCTCCTATAATTCACCCCTCCACTTT. The V gene is TRBV10-3, the J gene TRBJ1-6, with TRBD1 identical over 7 bases. Germline CDR1 is ENHRY and CDR2 is SYGVKD. V was pared by 10 bases and J by 0 bases, with 6 bases of the junction left unmatched. This CDR3 region has 15 residues.

The J gene is TRBJ1-2, the V gene TRBV5-1; D call uncertain. V was shortened by 4 bases and J by 1 base, with 8 bases between the two germline ends. Germline V gives CDR1 SGHRS, CDR2 YFSETQ. This CDR3 region has 13 residues. The CDR3 reads CASSQTVNYGYTF. The CDR3 DNA follows: TGCGCCAGCAGCCAGACTGTTAACTATGGCTACACCTTC.

This chain links TRBV7-3 with TRBJ2-6; D is uncertain. This CDR3 has 13 amino acids. CDR1 and CDR2 from the germline V gene are SGHTA and FQGTGA. V gave up 6 bases and J gave up 1 base, with 4 bases separating them. The CDR3 DNA reads as TGTGCCAGCAGAAATTCTGGGGCCAACGTCCTGACTTTC. Residues: CASRNSGANVLTF.

Only a few counts were recorded for this clonotype. This rearrangement joins TRBV7-2 to TRBJ1-4; maybe TRBD1 (6 bases). Germline CDR1 is SGHTA and CDR2 is FQGNSA. The CDR3 is made up of 13 amino acids. V gave up 0 bases and J gave up 8 bases, with 7 bases separating them. The chain's CDR3 is CASSLARGEKLFF. CDR3 coding DNA: TGTGCCAGCAGCTTAGCAAGGGGGGAAAAACTGTTTTTT.

This clonotype was counted at least ten times. This rearrangement joins TRBV7-2 to TRBJ2-7; 9 bases are shared with TRBD1. With V trimmed by 5 bases and J by 4 bases, 6 bases remained unmatched. CDR3 size: 14 residues. Germline loops: CDR1 SGHTA, CDR2 FQGNSA. The CDR3 DNA reads as TGTGCCAGCAGCCTGCAACAGGGGGCATACGAGCAGTACTTC. Encoded protein: CASSLQQGAYEQYF. The variable domain in full, completed from reference TRBV7-2 and TRBJ2-7, reads GAGVSQSPSNKVTEKGKDVELRCDPISGHTALYWYRQSLGQGLEFLIYFQGNSAPDKSGLPSDRFSAERTGGSVSTLTIQRTQQEDSAVYLCASSLQQGAYEQYFGPGTRLTVT.

The chain recombines TRBV9 with TRBJ1-6; D gene unclear. With 7 bases removed from V and 10 bases from J, the gap between germline ends came to 21 bases. Per germline, CDR1 SGDLS and CDR2 YYNGEE. The CDR3 loop spans 15 amino acids. CDR3 sequence: CASGSEGLMNSPLHF. DNA for the CDR3: TGTGCCAGCGGCAGTGAAGGATTAATGAACTCACCCCTCCACTTT.

The rearrangement joins TRBV4-1 to TRBJ1-2; TRBD1 matches 10 bases. V shed 0 bases and J 2 bases; nucleotides not matched to a gene: 3. The germline V gene encodes CDR1 MGHRA and CDR2 YSYEKL. The CDR3 runs 16 residues. The CDR3 sequence: CASSQEGTGVNYGYTF. The CDR3 DNA sequence: TGCGCCAGCAGCCAAGAAGGGACAGGGGTAAACTATGGCTACACCTTC.

This clonotype has at least ten counts. The rearrangement uses TRBV2 and TRBJ1-1, with no clear D. Germline V gene sequence: CDR1 SNHLY, CDR2 FYNNEI. The V gene lost 4 bases and the J gene lost 1 base, with 7 bases spanning the gap. This CDR3 is 13 amino acids long. The chain's CDR3 is CASSVQTNTEAFF. The CDR3 nucleotides read TGTGCCAGCAGTGTCCAGACGAACACTGAAGCTTTCTTT.

As concerns this clonotype: This may arise from a read error, as a much more abundant clone is one base away. This chain uses TRBV10-3 with TRBJ1-1; D is undetermined. The germline V and J ends were trimmed by 3 bases and 1 base, with 12 bases remaining between them. Germline V gene data show CDR1 as ENHRY and CDR2 as SYGVKD. The CDR3 is 15 amino acids. The CDR3 here is CAISEHPRTNTEAFF. The CDR3 DNA follows: TGTGCCATCAGTGAACACCCCAGGACGAACACTGAAGCTTTCTTT.

This clonotype appeared a few times. The chain carries TRBV10-3 and TRBJ1-1; the D is unclear. CDR3 size: 11 residues. V lost 0 bases and J lost 9, with 5 bases in between. Germline-derived CDR1 and CDR2 are ENHRY and SYGVKD. The chain's CDR3 is CAISESEKAFF. Here the CDR3 DNA reads TGTGCCATCAGTGAGTCAGAAAAAGCTTTCTTT.

This clonotype was seen repeatedly, ten times or more. This chain uses TRBV20-1 with TRBJ2-5; maybe TRBD1 (6 bases). V shed 3 bases and J shed 3 bases, with 26 bases lying between them. This CDR3 spans 18 amino acids. The germline gives CDR1 DFQATT, CDR2 SNEGSKA (reference sequence). The CDR3 here is CSASGLRAGARIEETQYF. DNA for the CDR3: TGCAGTGCTAGTGGACTGCGTGCAGGGGCGAGGATAGAAGAGACCCAGTACTTC.

This clonotype was counted ten times or more. The chain recombines TRBV6-6 with TRBJ1-1; no definite D call. The CDR3 runs to 15 residues. V lost 2 bases and J 7 bases, leaving 17 bases between the germline ends. CDR1 and CDR2 from the germline V gene are MNHNY and SVGAGI (reference sequence). The CDR3 here is CASSYGTDVQYEAFF. The CDR3 coding sequence is TGTGCCAGCAGTTACGGAACAGACGTACAATATGAAGCTTTCTTT.

This clonotype was counted between two and nine times. A much larger clone lies one base from this, so it may be a read error. The V and J genes are TRBV20-1 and TRBJ2-3; D is perhaps TRBD1 (7 bases). The CDR3 consists of 15 residues. V gave up 3 bases and J gave up 4 bases, with 17 bases separating them. Germline CDR1 and CDR2: DFQATT and SNEGSKA (reference sequence). For the CDR3, the DNA is TGCAGTGCTAGTCGCGGGACAGAGGTAGCAGATACGCAGTATTTT. Translating it yields CSASRGTEVADTQYF.

The chain uses TRBV29-1 and TRBJ2-1; TRBD1 agrees at 10 bases. The CDR3 spans 14 residues. Germline trimming cut 8 bases from V and 7 bases from J; bases unmatched to any gene: 11. Looked up from germline, CDR1 is SQVTM and CDR2 is ANQGSEA. Here the CDR3 DNA reads TGCAGCTCACTAGGGACAGGGGCAAGTAATGAGCAGTTCTTC. This sequence encodes CSSLGTGASNEQFF.

Ten or more counts support this clonotype. The chain uses TRBV5-5 and TRBJ2-7; D remains ambiguous. Germline CDR1 reads SGHKS; CDR2 reads YYEKEE (reference sequence). CDR3 length equals 13 residues. V was clipped by 0 bases and J by 0 bases, with 4 bases between them. The CDR3 region has the DNA TGTGCCAGCAGCTTGGTCACCTCCTACGAGCAGTACTTC. Protein: CASSLVTSYEQYF.

This clonotype has a single count. One end of the junction is discordant with germline, which a read error may explain. The V and J genes are TRBV6-5 and TRBJ1-2; TRBD1 is a possible D gene (6 bases). The CDR3 length is 15 residues. Germline CDR1 is MNHEY and CDR2 is SVGAGI. The CDR3 loop is CASTPATGRGRGYAF. CDR3 DNA: TGTGCCAGCACTCCTGCCACAGGGAGGGGCAGGGGCTACGCCTTC.

Note on this clonotype: A much larger clonotype is one base distant, so this may be a read error. The rearrangement links TRBV5-5 to TRBJ2-3; TRBD2 agrees at 7 bases. Germline CDR1 is SGHKS and CDR2 is YYEKEE (reference sequence). This CDR3 has 15 amino acids. This chain's CDR3 is CASSLVAGDTDTQCF. In DNA form, the CDR3 reads TGTGCCAGCAGCTTGGTGGCGGGGGATACAGATACGCAGTGTTTT.

The chain carries TRBV19 and TRBJ2-1, with D perhaps being TRBD1 or TRBD2 (6 bases each). Germline assignment: CDR1 LNHDA and CDR2 SQIVND (reference sequence). V lost 6 bases to trimming and J lost 7 bases, with 19 bases between them. The CDR3 sequence is 15 residues long. The CDR3 coding sequence is TGTGCCAGTAGACTAGACGTAGGGGGGACGAATGAGCAGTTCTTC. It specifies CASRLDVGGTNEQFF.

The sample holds many counts of this clonotype. This chain uses TRBV7-6 with TRBJ2-1; D not certain. From germline, CDR1 is SGHVS and CDR2 FNYEAQ. V dropped 1 base and J dropped 9 bases, with 19 bases sitting between them. The CDR3 length is 16 residues. The CDR3 region has the DNA TGTGCCAGCAGCTTAGTCCCCCCCTCGGTTGGTAGTGAGCAGTTCTTC. It codes for CASSLVPPSVGSEQFF.

There are many counts of this clonotype. The chain couples TRBV19 to TRBJ2-2, with D perhaps TRBD1 or TRBD2 (5 bases each). Germline CDR1 is LNHDA and CDR2 is SQIVND (reference sequence). V lost 8 bases and J 5 bases, leaving 15 bases between the germline ends. This CDR3 region has 14 residues. The CDR3 bases are TGTGCCAGTCGAGGGGCCTGGGGAACCGGGGAGCTGTTTTTT. Amino acid sequence: CASRGAWGTGELFF.

The chain joins TRBV19 to TRBJ1-1; TRBD1 matches at 9 bases. V trimming: 5 bases; J trimming: 5 bases; junction bases outside the gene matches: 6. The CDR3 extends over 14 amino acids. The germline V gene has CDR1 LNHDA and CDR2 SQIVND (reference sequence). CDR3 sequence: CASSQQGAETEAFF. CDR3 nucleotides: TGTGCCAGTAGTCAACAGGGGGCCGAAACTGAAGCTTTCTTT. The full variable domain, completed using reference TRBV19 and TRBJ1-1, is DGGITQSPKYLFRKEGQNVTLSCEQNLNHDAMYWYRQDPGQGLRLIYYSQIVNDFQKGDIAEGYSVSREKKESFPLTVTSAQKNPTAFYLCASSQQGAETEAFFGQGTRLTVV.

This clonotype was found once. The chain combines TRBV29-1 with TRBJ1-2, with a weak D call TRBD1 (5 bases). The CDR3 is 14 residues long. V was trimmed by 3 bases and J by 8 bases, leaving 19 bases between them. The germline gives CDR1 SQVTM, CDR2 ANQGSEA. The CDR3 reads CSVEDLPQRQGYTF. The CDR3 DNA reads as TGCAGCGTTGAGGACCTGCCCCAGCGACAGGGCTACACCTTC.

This chain links TRBV19 with TRBJ1-1; D unresolved. The CDR3 has 14 residues. The germline CDR1 and CDR2 sequences are LNHDA and SQIVND (reference sequence). Trimming left V 3 bases short and J 10 bases short, with 18 bases between. CDR3 nucleotides: TGTGCCAGTAGTATTAATAGGTCACCCCAGTCAGCTTTCTTT. As protein: CASSINRSPQSAFF.

This clonotype was detected ten times or more. This chain connects TRBV19 to TRBJ1-5; D might be TRBD1 (5 bases). Germline-derived CDR1 and CDR2 are LNHDA and SQIVND (reference sequence). V was shortened by 4 bases and J by 0 bases, with 10 bases between the two germline ends. This CDR3 spans 15 amino acids. The CDR3 protein is CASSTTVNSNQPQHF. The CDR3 DNA reads TGTGCCAGTAGTACGACAGTGAATAGCAATCAGCCCCAGCATTTT.